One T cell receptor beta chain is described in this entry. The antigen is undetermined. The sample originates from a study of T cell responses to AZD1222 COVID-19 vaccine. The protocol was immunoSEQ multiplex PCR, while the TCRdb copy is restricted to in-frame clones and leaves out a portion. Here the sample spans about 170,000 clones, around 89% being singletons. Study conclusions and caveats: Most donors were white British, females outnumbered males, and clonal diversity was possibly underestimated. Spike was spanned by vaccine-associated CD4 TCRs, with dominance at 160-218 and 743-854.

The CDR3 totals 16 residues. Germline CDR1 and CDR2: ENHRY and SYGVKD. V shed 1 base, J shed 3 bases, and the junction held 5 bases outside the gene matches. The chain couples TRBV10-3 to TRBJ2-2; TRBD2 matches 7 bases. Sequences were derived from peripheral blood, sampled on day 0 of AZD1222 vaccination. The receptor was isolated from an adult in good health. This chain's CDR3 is CAISEWSGIHTGELFF. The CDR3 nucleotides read TGTGCCATCAGTGAGTGGAGCGGGATTCACACCGGGGAGCTGTTTTTT.